This T cell receptor (beta chain) was sequenced in a study of blood T cell repertoires in COVID-19. Looking at the study overall: COVID-19 samples, acute and convalescent, were from the United States, Italy and Spain. The cDNA or gDNA used as material had been derived from T cells, B-cell-depleted T cells, or PBMCs.

There are 17 residues in the CDR3. CDR1 is SGHRS and CDR2 is YFSETQ in the germline V gene. V lost 4 bases, J lost 1 base, and 6 bases stayed unmatched. Assay used: immunoSEQ multiplex PCR; TCRdb lists only in-frame clones, some missing. The sample records 95,000 to 120,000 clones, 70% to 90% being singletons. The TCR was taken from a woman in her sixties or seventies who had recovered from COVID-19. The sequenced sample was peripheral blood. The V gene is TRBV5-1, the J gene TRBJ2-3; 13 nucleotides align to TRBD2. CDR3 coding DNA: TGCGCCAGCAGCCCTGGGACTAGCGGGGCCCGCACAGATACGCAGTATTTT. Translated: CASSPGTSGARTDTQYF.